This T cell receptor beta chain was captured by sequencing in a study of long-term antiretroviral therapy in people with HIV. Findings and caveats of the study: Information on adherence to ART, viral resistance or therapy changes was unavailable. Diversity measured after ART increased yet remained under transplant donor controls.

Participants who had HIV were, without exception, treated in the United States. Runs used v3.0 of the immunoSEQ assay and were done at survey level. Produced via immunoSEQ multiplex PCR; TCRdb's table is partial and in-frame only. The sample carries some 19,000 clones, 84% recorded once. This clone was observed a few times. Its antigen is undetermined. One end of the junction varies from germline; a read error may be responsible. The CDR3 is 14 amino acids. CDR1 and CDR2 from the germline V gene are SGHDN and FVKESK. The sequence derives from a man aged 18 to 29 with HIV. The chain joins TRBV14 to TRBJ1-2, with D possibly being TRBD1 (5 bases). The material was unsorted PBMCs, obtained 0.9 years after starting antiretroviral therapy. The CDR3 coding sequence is TGTGCCAGCAGCCACCAGCCAGGGTGGGCCACACCCATCTTC. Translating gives CASSHQPGWATPIF.